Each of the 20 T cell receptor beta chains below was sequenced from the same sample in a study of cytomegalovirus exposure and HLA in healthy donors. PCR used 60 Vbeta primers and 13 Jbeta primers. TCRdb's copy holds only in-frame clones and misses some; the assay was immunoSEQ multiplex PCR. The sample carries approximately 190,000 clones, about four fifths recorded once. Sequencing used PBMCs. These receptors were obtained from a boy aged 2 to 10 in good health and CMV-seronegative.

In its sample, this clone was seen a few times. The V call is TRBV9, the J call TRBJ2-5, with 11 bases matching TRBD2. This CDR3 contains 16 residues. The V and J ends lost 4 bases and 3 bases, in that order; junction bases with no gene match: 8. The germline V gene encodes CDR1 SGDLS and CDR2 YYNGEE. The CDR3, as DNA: TGTGCCAGCAGCCAACCTAGTAGCGGGGGGGAAGAGACCCAGTACTTC. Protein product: CASSQPSSGGEETQYF. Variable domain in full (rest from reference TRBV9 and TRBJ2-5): DSGVTQTPKHLITATGQRVTLRCSPRSGDLSVYWYQQSLDQGLQFLIQYYNGEERAKGNILERFSAQQFPDLHSELNLSSLELGDSALYFCASSQPSSGGEETQYFGPGTRLLVL.

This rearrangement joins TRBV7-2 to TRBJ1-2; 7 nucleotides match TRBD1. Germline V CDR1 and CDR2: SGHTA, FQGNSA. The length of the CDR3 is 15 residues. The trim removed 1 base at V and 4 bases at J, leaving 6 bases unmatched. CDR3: CASSLVKGASYGYTF. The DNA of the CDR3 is TGTGCCAGCAGCTTAGTGAAGGGGGCGTCCTATGGCTACACCTTC. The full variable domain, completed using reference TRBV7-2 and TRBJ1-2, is GAGVSQSPSNKVTEKGKDVELRCDPISGHTALYWYRQSLGQGLEFLIYFQGNSAPDKSGLPSDRFSAERTGGSVSTLTIQRTQQEDSAVYLCASSLVKGASYGYTFGSGTRLTVV.

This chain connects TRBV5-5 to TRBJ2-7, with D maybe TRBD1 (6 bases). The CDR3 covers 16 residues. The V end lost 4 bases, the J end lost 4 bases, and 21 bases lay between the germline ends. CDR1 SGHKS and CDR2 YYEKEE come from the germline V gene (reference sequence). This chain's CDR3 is CASSLRQAVPPYEQYF. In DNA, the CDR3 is TGTGCCAGCAGCCTTAGACAGGCCGTTCCCCCTTACGAGCAGTACTTC.

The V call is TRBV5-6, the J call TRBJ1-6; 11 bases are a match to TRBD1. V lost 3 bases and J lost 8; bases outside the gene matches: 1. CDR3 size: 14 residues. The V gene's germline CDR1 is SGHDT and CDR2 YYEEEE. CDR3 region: CASSWGQGDSPLHF. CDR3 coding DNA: TGTGCCAGCAGCTGGGGACAGGGGGATTCACCCCTCCACTTT. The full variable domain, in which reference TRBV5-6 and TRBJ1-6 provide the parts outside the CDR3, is DAGVTQSPTHLIKTRGQQVTLRCSPKSGHDTVSWYQQALGQGPQFIFQYYEEEERQRGNFPDRFSGHQFPNYSSELNVNALLLGDSALYLCASSWGQGDSPLHFGNGTRLTVT.

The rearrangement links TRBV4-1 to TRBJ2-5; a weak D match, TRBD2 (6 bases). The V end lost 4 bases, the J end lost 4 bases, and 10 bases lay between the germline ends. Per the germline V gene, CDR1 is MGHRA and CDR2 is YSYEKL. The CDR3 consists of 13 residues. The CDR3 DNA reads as TGCGCCAGCAGCCTGACTAGTGGAGAGACCCAGTACTTC. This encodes CASSLTSGETQYF.

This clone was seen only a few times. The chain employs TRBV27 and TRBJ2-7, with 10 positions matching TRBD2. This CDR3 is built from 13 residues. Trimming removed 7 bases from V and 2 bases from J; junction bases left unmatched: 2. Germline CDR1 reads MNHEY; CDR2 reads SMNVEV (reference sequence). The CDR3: CASKLAGAYEQYF. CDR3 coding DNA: TGTGCCAGCAAGCTAGCGGGGGCCTACGAGCAGTACTTC.

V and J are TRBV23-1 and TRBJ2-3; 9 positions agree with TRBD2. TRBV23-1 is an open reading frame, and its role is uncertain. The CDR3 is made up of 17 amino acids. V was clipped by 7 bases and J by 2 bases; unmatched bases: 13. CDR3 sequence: CASKQRSSGANTDTQYF. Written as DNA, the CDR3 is TGCGCCAGCAAGCAAAGATCTAGCGGGGCGAACACAGATACGCAGTATTTT.

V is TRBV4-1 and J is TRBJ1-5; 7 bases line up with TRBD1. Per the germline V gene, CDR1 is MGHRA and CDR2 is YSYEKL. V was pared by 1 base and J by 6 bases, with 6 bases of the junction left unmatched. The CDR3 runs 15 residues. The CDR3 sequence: CASSQGGPGGQPQHF. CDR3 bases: TGCGCCAGCAGCCAAGGGGGGCCAGGGGGTCAGCCCCAGCATTTT.

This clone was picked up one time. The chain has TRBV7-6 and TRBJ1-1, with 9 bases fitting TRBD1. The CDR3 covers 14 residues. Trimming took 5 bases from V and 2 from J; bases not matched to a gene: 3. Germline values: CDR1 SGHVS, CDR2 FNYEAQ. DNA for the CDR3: TGTGCCAGCAGCATACAGGGGGCTAACACTGAAGCTTTCTTT. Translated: CASSIQGANTEAFF.

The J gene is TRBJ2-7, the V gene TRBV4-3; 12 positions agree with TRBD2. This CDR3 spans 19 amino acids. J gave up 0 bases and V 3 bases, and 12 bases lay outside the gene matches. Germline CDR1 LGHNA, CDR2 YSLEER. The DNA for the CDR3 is TGCGCCAGCAGCCAGTCTTTCTCCGGACTAGCGGGGAGCTCCTACGAGCAGTACTTC. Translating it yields CASSQSFSGLAGSSYEQYF.

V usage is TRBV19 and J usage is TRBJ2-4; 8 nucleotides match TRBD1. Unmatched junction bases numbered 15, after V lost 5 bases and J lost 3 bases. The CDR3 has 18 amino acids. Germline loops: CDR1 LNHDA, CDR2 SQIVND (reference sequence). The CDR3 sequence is CASSDGQGVPRSKNIQYF. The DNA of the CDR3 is TGTGCCAGTAGTGATGGACAGGGTGTGCCTCGAAGCAAAAACATTCAGTACTTC.

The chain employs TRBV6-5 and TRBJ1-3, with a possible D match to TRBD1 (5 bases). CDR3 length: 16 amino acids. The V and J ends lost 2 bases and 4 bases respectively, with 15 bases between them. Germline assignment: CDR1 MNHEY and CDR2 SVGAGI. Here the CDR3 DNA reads TGTGCCAGCAGTTACCGGGGGGGGGTACGGGGAAACACCATATATTTT. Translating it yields CASSYRGGVRGNTIYF.

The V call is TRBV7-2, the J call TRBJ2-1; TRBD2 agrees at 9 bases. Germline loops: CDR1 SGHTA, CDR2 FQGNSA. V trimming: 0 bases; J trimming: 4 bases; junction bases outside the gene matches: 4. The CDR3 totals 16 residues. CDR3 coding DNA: TGTGCCAGCAGCTTAGCGGGGCGGGGGGGATACAATGAGCAGTTCTTC. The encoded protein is CASSLAGRGGYNEQFF.

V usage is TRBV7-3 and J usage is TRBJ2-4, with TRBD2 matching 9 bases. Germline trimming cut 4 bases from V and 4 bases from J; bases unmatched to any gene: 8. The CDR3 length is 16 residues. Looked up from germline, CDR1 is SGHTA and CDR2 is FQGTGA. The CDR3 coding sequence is TGTGCCAGCAGCTCTATTGGCGGGGGGGCTAAAAACATTCAGTACTTC. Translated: CASSSIGGGAKNIQYF.

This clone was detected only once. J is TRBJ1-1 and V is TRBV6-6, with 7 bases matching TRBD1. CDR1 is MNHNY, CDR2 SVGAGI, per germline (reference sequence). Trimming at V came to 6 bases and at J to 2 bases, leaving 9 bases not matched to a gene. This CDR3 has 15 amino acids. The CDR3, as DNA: TGTGCCAGCAGCCAACTTAACAGGGGTAACACTGAAGCTTTCTTT. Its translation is CASSQLNRGNTEAFF.

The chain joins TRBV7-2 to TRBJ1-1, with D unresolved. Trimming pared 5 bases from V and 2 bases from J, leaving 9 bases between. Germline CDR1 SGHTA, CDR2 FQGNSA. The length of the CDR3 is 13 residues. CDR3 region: CASSMTPNTEAFF. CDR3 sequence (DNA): TGTGCCAGCAGCATGACACCCAACACTGAAGCTTTCTTT.

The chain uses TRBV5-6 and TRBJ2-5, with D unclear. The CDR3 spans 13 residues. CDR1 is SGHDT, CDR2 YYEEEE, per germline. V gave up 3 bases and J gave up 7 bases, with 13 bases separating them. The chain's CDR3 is CASSSLVVATQYF. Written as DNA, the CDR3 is TGTGCCAGCAGCTCCCTAGTTGTTGCGACCCAGTACTTC.

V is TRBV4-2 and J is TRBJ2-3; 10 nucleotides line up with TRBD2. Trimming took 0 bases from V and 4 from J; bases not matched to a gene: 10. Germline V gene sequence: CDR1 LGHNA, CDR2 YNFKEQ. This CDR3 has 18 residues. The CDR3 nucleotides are TGTGCCAGCAGCCAAGATCTGTTAGCGGGGGGTCTCGCAGATACGCAGTATTTT. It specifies CASSQDLLAGGLADTQYF.

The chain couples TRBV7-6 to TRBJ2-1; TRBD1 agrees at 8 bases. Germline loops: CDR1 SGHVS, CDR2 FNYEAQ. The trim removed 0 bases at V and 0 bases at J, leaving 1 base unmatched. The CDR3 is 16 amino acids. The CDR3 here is CASSLATGGSYNEQFF. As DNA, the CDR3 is TGTGCCAGCAGCTTAGCCACAGGGGGCTCCTACAATGAGCAGTTCTTC.

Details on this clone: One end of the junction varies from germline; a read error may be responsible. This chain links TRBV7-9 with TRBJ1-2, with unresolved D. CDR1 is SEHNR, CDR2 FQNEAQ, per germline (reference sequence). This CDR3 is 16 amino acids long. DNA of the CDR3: TGTTCCAGCAGCACTCGAGGGTCGCTGCTTACGGCTGGCTACACCTTC. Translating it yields CSSSTRGSLLTAGYTF.